The rows below give T cell receptor beta chains drawn from one sample of a study of OX40 agonist ivuxolimab in advanced cancers. Some clones are missing from TCRdb's copy, which holds only in-frame ones; the method was immunoSEQ multiplex PCR. This table holds 70,000 to 75,000 clones, 65% to 90% found once. This specimen was CD4+ or CD8+ T cells sorted from blood, taken in a trial of the OX40 agonist ivuxolimab. The origin of the receptors is an adult with an advanced solid tumor such as melanoma, head and neck, liver or kidney cancer. Each CDR3 is given with its conserved first and last residue. The D gene is left open where the match is weak. Clone size, where shown, is once, few, many, or a class for clones that have expanded.

NA NA TRBJ2-5 TRBV7-2 TGTGCCAGCAGCTCCCCGGGTCGAAGAGAGACCCAGTACTTC CASSSPGRRETQYF
NA NA TRBJ1-5 TRBV6-1 TGTGCCAGCAGTTCAGGACAGATCGGCAATCAGCCCCAGCATTTT CASSSGQIGNQPQHF
few NA TRBJ1-1 TRBV29-1 TGCAGCGTCATCCCCCTCACTGAAGCTTTCTTT CSVIPLTEAFF
NA NA TRBJ2-2 TRBV2 TGTGCCAGCAGTGGAACCCCCGTGAACACCGGGGAGCTGTTTTTT CASSGTPVNTGELFF
NA TRBD2 TRBJ2-1 TRBV7-9 TGTGCCAGCACCCGCTTGATAACAGCGGGGGACAATGAGCAGTTCTTC CASTRLITAGDNEQFF
NA NA TRBJ2-7 TRBV6-6 TGTGCCAGCAGTCCCCCCGGGGCAGGAGTTTACGAGCAGTACTTC CASSPPGAGVYEQYF
NA TRBD2 TRBJ2-2 TRBV28 TGTGCCAGCAGTACGGGACTAGCGGGGGGGAACACCGGGGAGCTGTTTTTT CASSTGLAGGNTGELFF
NA NA TRBJ2-6 TRBV14 TGTGCCAGCAGCCAAGGCGCGGGGACTGGGGCCAACGTCCTGACTTTC CASSQGAGTGANVLTF
NA NA TRBJ1-2 TRBV21-1 TGTGCCAGCAGCAAAGCGGGACATCCTAACTATGGCTACACCTTC CASSKAGHPNYGYTF
NA TRBD1 TRBJ2-6 TRBV6-5 TGTGCCAGCAGTTACAGGGGGCAGGGGGCCAACGTCCTGACTTTC CASSYRGQGANVLTF
NA NA TRBJ1-3 TRBV6-5 TGTGCCAGCAGACGGACACGCTCTGGAAACACCATATATTTT CASRRTRSGNTIYF
NA NA TRBJ2-3 TRBV6-5 TGTGCCAGCAGTTCCCTGGGGGCACGGGATACGCAGTATTTT CASSSLGARDTQYF
NA TRBD2 TRBJ2-5 TRBV29-1 TGCAGCGTTGAAAAGCGGGGATCTGAGACCCAGTACTTC CSVEKRGSETQYF
NA NA TRBJ1-1 TRBV6-6 TGTGCCAGCAGCCCCGGTGGGTTCCCTGAAGCTTTCTTT CASSPGGFPEAFF
NA NA TRBJ2-5 TRBV10-3 TGTGCCATCAAGGGAGACGAGCAAGAGACCCAGTACTTC CAIKGDEQETQYF
NA NA TRBJ2-1 TRBV4-2 TGTGCCAGCAGCCAATCACTAGGAGGACCTTGGAATGAGCAGTTCTTC CASSQSLGGPWNEQFF
NA NA TRBJ1-1 TRBV5-4 TGTGCCAGCACCACTTCCCGGGGGGGTAGAGGCACTGAAGCTTTCTTT CASTTSRGGRGTEAFF
few TRBD2 TRBJ2-1 TRBV11-3 TGTGCCAGCAGCTTAGGACTAGCTGACAATGAGCAGTTCTTC CASSLGLADNEQFF
NA NA TRBJ1-4 TRBV18 TGTGCCAGCTCACCACTGGAGCAAGCAACTAATGAAAAACTGTTTTTT CASSPLEQATNEKLFF
NA TRBD2 TRBJ2-3 TRBV7-2 TGTGCCAGCTCCCCTAGCGGTCCGGTTGGAGATACGCAGTATTTT CASSPSGPVGDTQYF
NA NA TRBJ1-5 TRBV6-1 TGTGCCAGCAGTGAAAGGAATCAGCCCCAGCATTTT CASSERNQPQHF
once TRBD2 TRBJ2-2 TRBV28 TGTGCCAGCAGGCCAAATTCGGGACTAGAGAACACCGGGGAGCTGTTTTTT CASRPNSGLENTGELFF
NA TRBD2 TRBJ2-5 TRBV5-1 TGCGCCACCACCCCCAGCGGGGCTTACCAAGAGACCCAGTACTTC CATTPSGAYQETQYF
NA NA TRBJ1-5 TRBV6-1 TGTGCCAGCAGTGAGGGTATAAGCAATCAGCCCCAGCATTTT CASSEGISNQPQHF
NA NA TRBJ2-3 TRBV5-1 TGCGCCAGCAGCTTATCTAGCGATACAGATACGCAGTATTTT CASSLSSDTDTQYF